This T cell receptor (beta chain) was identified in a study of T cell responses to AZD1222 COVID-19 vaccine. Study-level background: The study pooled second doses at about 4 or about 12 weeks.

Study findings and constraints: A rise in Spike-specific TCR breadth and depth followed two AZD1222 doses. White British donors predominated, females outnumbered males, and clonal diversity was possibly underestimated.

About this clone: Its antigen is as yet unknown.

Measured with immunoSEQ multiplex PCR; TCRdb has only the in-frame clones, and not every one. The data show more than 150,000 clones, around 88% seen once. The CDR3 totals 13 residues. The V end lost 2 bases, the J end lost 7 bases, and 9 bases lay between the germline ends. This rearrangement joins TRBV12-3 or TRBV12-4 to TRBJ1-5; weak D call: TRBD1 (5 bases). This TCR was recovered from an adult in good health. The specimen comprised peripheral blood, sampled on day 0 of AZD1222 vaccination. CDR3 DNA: TGTGCCAGCAGTTTAAGGGGATTACAGCCCCAGCATTTT. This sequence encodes CASSLRGLQPQHF.